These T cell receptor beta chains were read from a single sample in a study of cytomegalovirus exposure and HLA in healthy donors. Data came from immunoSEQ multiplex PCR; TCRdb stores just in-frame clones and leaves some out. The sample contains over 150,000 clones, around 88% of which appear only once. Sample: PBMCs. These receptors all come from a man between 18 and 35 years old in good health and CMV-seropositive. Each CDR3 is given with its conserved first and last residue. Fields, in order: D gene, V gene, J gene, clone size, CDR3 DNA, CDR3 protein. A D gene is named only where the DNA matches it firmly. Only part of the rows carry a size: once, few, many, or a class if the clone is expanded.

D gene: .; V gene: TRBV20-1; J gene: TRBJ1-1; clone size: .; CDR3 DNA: TGCAGTCCGCTATGGAACACTGAAGCTTTCTTT; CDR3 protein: CSPLWNTEAFF
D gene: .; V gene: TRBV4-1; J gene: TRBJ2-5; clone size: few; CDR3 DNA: TGCGCCAGCAGCCAAGAGTCAGGGGAGACCCAGTACTTC; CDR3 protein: CASSQESGETQYF
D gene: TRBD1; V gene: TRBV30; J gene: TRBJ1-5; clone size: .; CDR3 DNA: TGTGCCTGGAGGAGACCGACAGGGGCCCCGTTCAATCAGCCCCAGCATTTT; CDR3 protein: CAWRRPTGAPFNQPQHF
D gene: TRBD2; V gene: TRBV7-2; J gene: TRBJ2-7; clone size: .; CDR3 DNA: TGTGCCAGCAGCTTGGGCGGGGGGAAATACGAGCAGTACTTC; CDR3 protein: CASSLGGGKYEQYF
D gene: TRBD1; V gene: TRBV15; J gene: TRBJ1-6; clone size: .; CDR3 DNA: TGTGCCACCAGCGTACAGGGGAATAATTCACCCCTCCACTTT; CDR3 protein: CATSVQGNNSPLHF
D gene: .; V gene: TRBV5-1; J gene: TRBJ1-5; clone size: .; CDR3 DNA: TGCGCCAGCAGCTTGGATTCGACGGGACAGCCCCAGCATTTT; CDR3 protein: CASSLDSTGQPQHF
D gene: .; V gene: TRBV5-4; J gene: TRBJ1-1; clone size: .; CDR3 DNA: TGTGCCAGCAGCGCGGTCGAGAACACTGAAGCTTTCTTT; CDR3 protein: CASSAVENTEAFF
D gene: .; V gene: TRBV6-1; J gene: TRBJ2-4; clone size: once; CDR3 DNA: TGTGCCAGCGGTGGGGGCAGGGGGGTAGCCAAAAACATTCAGTACTTC; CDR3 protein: CASGGGRGVAKNIQYF
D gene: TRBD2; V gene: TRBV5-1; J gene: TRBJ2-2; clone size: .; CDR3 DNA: TGCGCCAGCCAAGCGGGGGGAACCGGGGAGCTGTTTTTT; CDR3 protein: CASQAGGTGELFF
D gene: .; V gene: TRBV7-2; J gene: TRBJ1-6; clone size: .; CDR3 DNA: TGTGCCAGCAGCTTAGCGGGGGGAGGGAATTCACCCCTCCACTTT; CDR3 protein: CASSLAGGGNSPLHF
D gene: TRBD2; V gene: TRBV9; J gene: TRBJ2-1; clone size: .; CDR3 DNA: TGTGCCAGCAGCCCCCGGACTAGCGGGGTAACGAGGTCCTACAATGAGCAGTTCTTC; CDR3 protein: CASSPRTSGVTRSYNEQFF
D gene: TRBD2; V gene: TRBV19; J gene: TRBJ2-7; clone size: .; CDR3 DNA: TGTGCCAGTAATCGCGGAGCGGGAGAGGACTACGAGCAGTACTTC; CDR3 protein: CASNRGAGEDYEQYF
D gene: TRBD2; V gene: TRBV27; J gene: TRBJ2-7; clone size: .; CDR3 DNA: TGTGCCAGCAGTCCCCTCTTCGGGGGGGCCCACGAGCAGTACTTC; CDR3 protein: CASSPLFGGAHEQYF
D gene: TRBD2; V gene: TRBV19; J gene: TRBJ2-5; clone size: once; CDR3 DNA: TGTGCCAGTAGTTCCCCGTCTAGCGGGGGGGTCGAGACCCAGTACTTC; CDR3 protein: CASSSPSSGGVETQYF
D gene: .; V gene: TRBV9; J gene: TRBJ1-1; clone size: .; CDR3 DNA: TGTGCCAGCAGCGTAGCGGGGGGGCGGAAGACTGAAGCTTTCTTT; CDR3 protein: CASSVAGGRKTEAFF
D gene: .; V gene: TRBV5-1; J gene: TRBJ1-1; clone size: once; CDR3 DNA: TGCGCCAGCAGCTTTAGAGCGACCGGGAACACTGAAGCTTTCTTT; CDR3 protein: CASSFRATGNTEAFF
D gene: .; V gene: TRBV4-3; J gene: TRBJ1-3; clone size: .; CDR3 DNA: TGCGCCAGCAGCCAAGATGCGTCAGGCCGCCCTGGAAACACCATATATTTT; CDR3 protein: CASSQDASGRPGNTIYF
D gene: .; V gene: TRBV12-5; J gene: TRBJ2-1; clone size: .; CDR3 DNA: TGTGCTAGTGGTTCTCCCTCGGGACTGAGTAACAATGAGCAGTTCTTC; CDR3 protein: CASGSPSGLSNNEQFF
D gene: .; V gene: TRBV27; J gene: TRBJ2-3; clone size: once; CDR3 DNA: TGTGCCAGCAGTTTGACAAGCACAGATACGCAGTATTTT; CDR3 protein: CASSLTSTDTQYF
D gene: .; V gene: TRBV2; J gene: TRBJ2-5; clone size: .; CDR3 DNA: TGTGCCAGCAGTGACCGAGGCAGGGGCCAAGAGACCCAGTACTTC; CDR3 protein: CASSDRGRGQETQYF
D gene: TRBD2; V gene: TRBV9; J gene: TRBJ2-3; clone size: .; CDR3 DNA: TGTGCCAGCAGCCCGGGGGGACTAGGGCGCACAGATACGCAGTATTTT; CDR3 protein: CASSPGGLGRTDTQYF
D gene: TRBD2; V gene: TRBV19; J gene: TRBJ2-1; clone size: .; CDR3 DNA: TGTGCCAGCAGGGGAGCGGGAGGGCCCTACAATGAGCAGTTCTTC; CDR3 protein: CASRGAGGPYNEQFF
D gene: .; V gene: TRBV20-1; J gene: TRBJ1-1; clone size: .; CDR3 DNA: TGCAGTGCTGGGGACTTTGAAGCTTTCTTT; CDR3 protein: CSAGDFEAFF
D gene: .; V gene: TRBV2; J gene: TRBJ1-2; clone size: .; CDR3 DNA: TGTGCCAGTATACAGACAGGTGGGGATGGCTACACCTTC; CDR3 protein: CASIQTGGDGYTF
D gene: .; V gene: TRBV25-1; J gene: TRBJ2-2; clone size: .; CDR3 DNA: TGTGCCAGTCGGTGGGGAGGCGGGGAGCTGTTTTTT; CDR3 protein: CASRWGGGELFF
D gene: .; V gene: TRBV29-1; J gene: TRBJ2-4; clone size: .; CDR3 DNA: TGCAGCGTTGGATGGGGCCGGCGTGGCAAAAACATTCAGTACTTC; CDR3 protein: CSVGWGRRGKNIQYF
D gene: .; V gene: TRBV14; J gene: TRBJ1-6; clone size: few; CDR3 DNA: TGTGCCAGCAGCCAAGATTTAGGGAGCTCCTATAATTCACCCCTCCACTTT; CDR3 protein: CASSQDLGSSYNSPLHF
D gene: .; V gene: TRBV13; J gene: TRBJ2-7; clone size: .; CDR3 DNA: TGTGCCAGCAGCCCCAATTTTTCCGAGCAGTACTTC; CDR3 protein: CASSPNFSEQYF
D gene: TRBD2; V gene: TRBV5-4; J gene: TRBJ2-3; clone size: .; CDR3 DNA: TGTGCCACCATAGCGGGCCCGGGGTCGGATACGCAGTATTTT; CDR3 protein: CATIAGPGSDTQYF
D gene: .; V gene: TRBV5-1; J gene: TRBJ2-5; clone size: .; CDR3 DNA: TGCGCCAGCAGCTTTCAGGAGCCGGGGGAGACCCAGTACTTC; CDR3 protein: CASSFQEPGETQYF
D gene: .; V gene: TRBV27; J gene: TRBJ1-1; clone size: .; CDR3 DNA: TGTGCCAGCAGTTTATACGCAGGAATAGAGAACACTGAAGCTTTCTTT; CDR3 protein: CASSLYAGIENTEAFF
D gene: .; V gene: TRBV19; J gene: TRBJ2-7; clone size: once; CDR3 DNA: TGTGCCAGTAGTATTGCGGCAGGGTCCTACGAGCAGTACTTC; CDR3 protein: CASSIAAGSYEQYF
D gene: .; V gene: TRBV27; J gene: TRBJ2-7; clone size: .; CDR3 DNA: TGTGCCAGCAGTTACGACAGGCAGGGATCTTACTACGAGCAGTACTTC; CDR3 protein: CASSYDRQGSYYEQYF
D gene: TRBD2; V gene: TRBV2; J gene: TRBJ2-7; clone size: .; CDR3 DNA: TGTGCCAGCAGTGAGGCTAGCGGGCGCCAAGCCTACGAGCAGTACTTC; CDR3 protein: CASSEASGRQAYEQYF
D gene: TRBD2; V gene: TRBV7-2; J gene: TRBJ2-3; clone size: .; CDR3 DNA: TGTGCCAGCGCAGGGCGGGGGTTCGGTAGCACAGATACGCAGTATTTT; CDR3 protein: CASAGRGFGSTDTQYF
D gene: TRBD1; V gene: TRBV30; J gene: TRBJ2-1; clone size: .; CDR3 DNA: TGTGCCTGGAGTGTACGGGTCGGGACAGCATCAATTTACAATGAGCAGTTCTTC; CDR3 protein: CAWSVRVGTASIYNEQFF
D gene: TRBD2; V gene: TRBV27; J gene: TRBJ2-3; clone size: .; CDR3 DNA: TGTGCCAGCAGTCCCCGGACTAGCGGGGGGGCAAGAGATACGCAGTATTTT; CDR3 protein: CASSPRTSGGARDTQYF
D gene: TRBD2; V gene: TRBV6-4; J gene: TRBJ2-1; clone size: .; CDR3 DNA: TGTGCCAGCAGTGACTCAGCGGGATCAGGCAATGAGCAGTTCTTC; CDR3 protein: CASSDSAGSGNEQFF
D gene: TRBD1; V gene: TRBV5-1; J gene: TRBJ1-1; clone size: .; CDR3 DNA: TGCGCCAGCAGCGAACACAGGGGGCCGGGCACTGAAGCTTTCTTT; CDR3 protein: CASSEHRGPGTEAFF
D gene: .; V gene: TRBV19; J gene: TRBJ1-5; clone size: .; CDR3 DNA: TGTGCCAGTAGTATTGTGGGGCCTAGCAATCAGCCCCAGCATTTT; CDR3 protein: CASSIVGPSNQPQHF
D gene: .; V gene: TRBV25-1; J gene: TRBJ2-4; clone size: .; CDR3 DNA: TGTGCCAGCAGTGACCTACTTGGAAACATTCAGTACTTC; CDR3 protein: CASSDLLGNIQYF
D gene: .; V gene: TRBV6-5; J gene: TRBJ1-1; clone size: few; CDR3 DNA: TGTGCCAGCAGTGCCGGCTTCCCGGGAACTGAAGCTTTCTTT; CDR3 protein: CASSAGFPGTEAFF
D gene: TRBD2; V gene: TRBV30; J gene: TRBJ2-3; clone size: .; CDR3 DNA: TGTGCCTGGAGTCATAGCGGGAGGGCCAGGGATACGCAGTATTTT; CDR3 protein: CAWSHSGRARDTQYF
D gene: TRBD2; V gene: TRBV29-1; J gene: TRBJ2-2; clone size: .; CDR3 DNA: TGCAGCGTCCTCGGTTTCGGGGGGACCGGGGAGCTGTTTTTT; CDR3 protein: CSVLGFGGTGELFF
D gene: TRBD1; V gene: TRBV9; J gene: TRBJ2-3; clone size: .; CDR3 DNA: TGTGCCAGCAGCGGACAACAGGGGGGCCTCACAGATACGCAGTATTTT; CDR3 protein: CASSGQQGGLTDTQYF
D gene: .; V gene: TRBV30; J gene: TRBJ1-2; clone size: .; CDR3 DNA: TGTGCCTGGAGCCGGGACATTTATGGCTACACCTTC; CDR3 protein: CAWSRDIYGYTF